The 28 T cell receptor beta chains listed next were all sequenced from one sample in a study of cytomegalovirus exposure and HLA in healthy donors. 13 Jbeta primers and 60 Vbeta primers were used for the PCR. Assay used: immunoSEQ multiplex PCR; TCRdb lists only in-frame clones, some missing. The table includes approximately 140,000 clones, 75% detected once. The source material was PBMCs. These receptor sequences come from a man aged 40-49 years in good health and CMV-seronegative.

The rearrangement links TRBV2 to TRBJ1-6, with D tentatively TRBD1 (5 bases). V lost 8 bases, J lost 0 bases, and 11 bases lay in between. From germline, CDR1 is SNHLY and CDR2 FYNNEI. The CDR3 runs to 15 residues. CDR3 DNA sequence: TGTGCCAGCTTAAGACAGAGCTCCTATAATTCACCCCTCCACTTT. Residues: CASLRQSSYNSPLHF.

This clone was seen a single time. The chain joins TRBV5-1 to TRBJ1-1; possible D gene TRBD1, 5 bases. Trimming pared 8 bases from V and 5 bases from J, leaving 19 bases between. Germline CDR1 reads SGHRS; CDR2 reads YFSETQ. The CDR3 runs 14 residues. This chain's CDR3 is CASAQSGAGTEAFF. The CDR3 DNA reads TGCGCCAGTGCACAGTCCGGGGCGGGGACTGAAGCTTTCTTT.

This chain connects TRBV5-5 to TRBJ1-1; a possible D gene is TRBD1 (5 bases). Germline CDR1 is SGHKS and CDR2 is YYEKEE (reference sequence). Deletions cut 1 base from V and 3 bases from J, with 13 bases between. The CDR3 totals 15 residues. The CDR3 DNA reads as TGTGCCAGCAGCTTGCTAGGGCAGGGCGACACTGAAGCTTTCTTT. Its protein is CASSLLGQGDTEAFF.

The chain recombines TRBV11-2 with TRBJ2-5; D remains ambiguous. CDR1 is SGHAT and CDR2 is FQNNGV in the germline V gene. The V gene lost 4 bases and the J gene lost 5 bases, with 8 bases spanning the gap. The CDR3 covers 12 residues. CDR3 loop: CASSSPRETQYF. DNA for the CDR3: TGTGCCAGCAGCTCCCCGCGGGAGACCCAGTACTTC.

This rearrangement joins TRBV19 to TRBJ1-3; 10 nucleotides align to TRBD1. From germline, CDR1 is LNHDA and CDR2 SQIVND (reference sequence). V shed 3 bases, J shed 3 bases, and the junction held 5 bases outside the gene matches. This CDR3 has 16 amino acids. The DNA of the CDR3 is TGTGCCAGTAGTATCCGCGGGACAGGGGATGGAAACACCATATATTTT. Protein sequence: CASSIRGTGDGNTIYF.

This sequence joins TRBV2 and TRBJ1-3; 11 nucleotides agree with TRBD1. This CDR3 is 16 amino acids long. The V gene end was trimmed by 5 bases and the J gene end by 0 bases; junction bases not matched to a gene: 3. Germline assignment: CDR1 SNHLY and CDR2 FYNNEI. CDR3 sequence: CASSRDRGTSGNTIYF. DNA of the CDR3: TGTGCCAGCAGTCGGGACAGGGGGACCTCTGGAAACACCATATATTTT.

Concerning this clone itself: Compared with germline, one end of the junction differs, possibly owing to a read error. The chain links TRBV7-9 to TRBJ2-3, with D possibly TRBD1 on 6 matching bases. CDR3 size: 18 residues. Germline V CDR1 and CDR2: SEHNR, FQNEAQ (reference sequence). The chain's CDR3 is CSSSLSPPGTQSTDTQYF. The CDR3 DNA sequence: TGTTCCAGCAGCTTGTCCCCTCCGGGGACACAAAGCACAGATACGCAGTATTTT. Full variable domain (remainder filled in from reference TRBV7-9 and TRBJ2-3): DTGVSQNPRHKITKRGQNVTFRCDPISEHNRLYWYRQTLGQGPEFLTYFQNEAQLEKSRLLSDRFSAERPKGSFSTLEIQRTEQGDSAMYLCSSSLSPPGTQSTDTQYFGPGTRLTVL.

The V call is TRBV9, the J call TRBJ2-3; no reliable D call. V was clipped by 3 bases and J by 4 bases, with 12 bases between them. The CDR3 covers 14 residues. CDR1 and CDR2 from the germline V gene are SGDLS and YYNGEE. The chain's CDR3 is CASSARPRPDTQYF. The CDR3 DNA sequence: TGTGCCAGCAGCGCCAGGCCCAGGCCAGATACGCAGTATTTT.

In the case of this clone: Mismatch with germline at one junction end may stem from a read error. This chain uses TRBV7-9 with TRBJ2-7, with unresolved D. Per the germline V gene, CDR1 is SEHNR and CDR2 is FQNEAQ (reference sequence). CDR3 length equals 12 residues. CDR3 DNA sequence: TGTTCCAGCAGCTTCGGAGTCCACGAGCAGTACTTC. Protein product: CSSSFGVHEQYF.

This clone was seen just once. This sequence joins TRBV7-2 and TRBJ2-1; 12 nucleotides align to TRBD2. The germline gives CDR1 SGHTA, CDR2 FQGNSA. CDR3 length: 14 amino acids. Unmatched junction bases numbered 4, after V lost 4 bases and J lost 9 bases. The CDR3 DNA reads TGTGCCAGCAGCTCGTCGGGACTAGCGGGTGAGCAGTTCTTC. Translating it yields CASSSSGLAGEQFF.

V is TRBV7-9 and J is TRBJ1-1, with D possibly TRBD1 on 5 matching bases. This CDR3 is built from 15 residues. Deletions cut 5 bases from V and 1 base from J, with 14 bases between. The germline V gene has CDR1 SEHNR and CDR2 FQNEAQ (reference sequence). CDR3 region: CASSSWGGGNTEAFF. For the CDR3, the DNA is TGTGCCAGCAGCAGCTGGGGGGGTGGGAACACTGAAGCTTTCTTT.

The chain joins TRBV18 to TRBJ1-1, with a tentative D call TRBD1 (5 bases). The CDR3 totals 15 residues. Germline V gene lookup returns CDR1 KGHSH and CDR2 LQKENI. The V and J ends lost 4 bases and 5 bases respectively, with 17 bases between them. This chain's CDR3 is CASSLELGLGTEAFF. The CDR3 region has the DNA TGTGCCAGCTCACTGGAACTGGGACTAGGGACTGAAGCTTTCTTT.

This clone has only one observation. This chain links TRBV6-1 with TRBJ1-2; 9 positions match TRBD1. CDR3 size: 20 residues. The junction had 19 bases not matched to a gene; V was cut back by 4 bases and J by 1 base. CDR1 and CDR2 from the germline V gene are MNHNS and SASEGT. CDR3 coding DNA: TGTGCCAGCAGTGGAAAAATGGGACAGGGAGTAACGAACTTTAACTATGGCTACACCTTC. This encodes CASSGKMGQGVTNFNYGYTF.

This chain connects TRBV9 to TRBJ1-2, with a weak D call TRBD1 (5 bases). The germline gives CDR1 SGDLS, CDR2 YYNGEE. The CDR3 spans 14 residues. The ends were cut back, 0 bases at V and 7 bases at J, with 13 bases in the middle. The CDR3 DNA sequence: TGTGCCAGCAGCGTAGCTGGGGCGCCCCGTGGCTACACCTTC. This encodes CASSVAGAPRGYTF.

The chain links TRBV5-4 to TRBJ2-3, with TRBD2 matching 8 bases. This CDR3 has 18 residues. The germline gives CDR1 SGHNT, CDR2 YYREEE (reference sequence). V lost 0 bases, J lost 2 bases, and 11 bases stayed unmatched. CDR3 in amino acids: CASSLELPAGALTDTQYF. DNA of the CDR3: TGTGCCAGCAGCTTGGAGCTGCCAGCGGGGGCACTCACAGATACGCAGTATTTT.

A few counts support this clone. This chain's CDR3 is CASSFDSGDGYTF. The CDR3 nucleotides read TGTGCCAGCAGCTTCGATTCAGGGGATGGCTACACCTTC. V gene TRBV5-8 combines with J gene TRBJ1-2; weak D call: TRBD1 (6 bases). The CDR3 is 13 amino acids. The V and J ends lost 2 bases and 6 bases respectively, with 11 bases between them. CDR1 and CDR2 (germline): SGHTS, YDEGEE.

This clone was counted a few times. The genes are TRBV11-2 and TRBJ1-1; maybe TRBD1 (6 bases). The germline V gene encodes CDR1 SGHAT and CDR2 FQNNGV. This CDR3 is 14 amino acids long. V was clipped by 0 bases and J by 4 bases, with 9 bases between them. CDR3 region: CASSLEAGATEAFF. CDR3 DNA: TGTGCCAGCAGCTTAGAGGCAGGGGCCACTGAAGCTTTCTTT.

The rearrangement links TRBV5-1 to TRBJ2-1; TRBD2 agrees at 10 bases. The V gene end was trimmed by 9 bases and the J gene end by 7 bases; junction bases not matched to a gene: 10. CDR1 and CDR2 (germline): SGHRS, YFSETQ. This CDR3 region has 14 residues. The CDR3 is CATSSGGAGNEQFF. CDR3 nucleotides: TGCGCCACCTCGAGCGGGGGGGCGGGGAATGAGCAGTTCTTC.

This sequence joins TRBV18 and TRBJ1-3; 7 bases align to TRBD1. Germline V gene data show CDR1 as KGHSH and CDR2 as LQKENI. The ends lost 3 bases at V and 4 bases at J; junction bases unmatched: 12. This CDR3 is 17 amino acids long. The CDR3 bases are TGTGCCAGCTCACCTGTTGCGGCAGGGGGGAAAGGAAACACCATATATTTT. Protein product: CASSPVAAGGKGNTIYF.

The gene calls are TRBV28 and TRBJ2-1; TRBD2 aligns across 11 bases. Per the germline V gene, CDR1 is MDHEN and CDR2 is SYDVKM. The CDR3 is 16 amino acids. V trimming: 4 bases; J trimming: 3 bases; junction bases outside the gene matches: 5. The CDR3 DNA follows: TGTGCCAGCAGTTACATTAGCGGGGGGGGCTACAATGAGCAGTTCTTC. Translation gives CASSYISGGGYNEQFF.

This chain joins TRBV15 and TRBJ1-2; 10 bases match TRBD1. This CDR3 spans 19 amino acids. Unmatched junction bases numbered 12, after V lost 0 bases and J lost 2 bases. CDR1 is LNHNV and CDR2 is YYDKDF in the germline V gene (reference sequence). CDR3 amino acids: CATSRDGRGQGTWNYGYTF. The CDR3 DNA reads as TGTGCCACCAGCAGAGATGGTCGGGGACAGGGGACTTGGAACTATGGCTACACCTTC.

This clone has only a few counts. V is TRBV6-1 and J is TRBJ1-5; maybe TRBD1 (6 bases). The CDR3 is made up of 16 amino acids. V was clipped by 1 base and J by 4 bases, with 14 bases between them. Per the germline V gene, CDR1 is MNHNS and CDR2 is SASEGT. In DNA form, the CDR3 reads TGTGCCAGCAGTGAAGTTAGAGTACAGGGTAATCAGCCCCAGCATTTT. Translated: CASSEVRVQGNQPQHF.

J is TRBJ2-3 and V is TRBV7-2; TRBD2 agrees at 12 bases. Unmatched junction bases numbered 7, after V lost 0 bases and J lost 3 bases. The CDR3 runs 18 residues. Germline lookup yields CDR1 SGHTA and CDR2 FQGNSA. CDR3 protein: CASSLARSSGGGTDTQYF. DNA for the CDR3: TGTGCCAGCAGCTTAGCGCGGTCTAGCGGGGGGGGAACAGATACGCAGTATTTT.

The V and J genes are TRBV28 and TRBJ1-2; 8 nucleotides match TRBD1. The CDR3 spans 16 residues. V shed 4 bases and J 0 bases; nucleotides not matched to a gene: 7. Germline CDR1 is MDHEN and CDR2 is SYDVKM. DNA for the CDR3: TGTGCCAGCAGTTATACAGGGGGGCTAGCTAACTATGGCTACACCTTC. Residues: CASSYTGGLANYGYTF.

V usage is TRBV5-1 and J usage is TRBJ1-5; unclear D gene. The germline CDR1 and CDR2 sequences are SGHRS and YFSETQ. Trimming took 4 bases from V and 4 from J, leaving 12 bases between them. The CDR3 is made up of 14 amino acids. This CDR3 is CASSTGGKNQPQHF. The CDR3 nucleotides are TGCGCCAGCAGCACGGGTGGAAAGAATCAGCCCCAGCATTTT.

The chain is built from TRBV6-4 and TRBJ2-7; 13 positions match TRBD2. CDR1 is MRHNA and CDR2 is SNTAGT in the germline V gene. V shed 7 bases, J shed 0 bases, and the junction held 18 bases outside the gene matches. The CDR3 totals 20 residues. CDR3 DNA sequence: TGTGCCAGCATCGGAATTAGGTGCACTAGCGGGGGGGCGAGCTCCTACGAGCAGTACTTC. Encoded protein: CASIGIRCTSGGASSYEQYF.

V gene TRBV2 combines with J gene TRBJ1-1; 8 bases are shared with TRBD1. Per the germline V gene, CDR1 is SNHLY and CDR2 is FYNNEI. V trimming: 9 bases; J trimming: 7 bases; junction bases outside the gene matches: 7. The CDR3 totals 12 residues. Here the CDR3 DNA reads TGTGCCAGTAAGGACAGGGAATTTGAAGCTTTCTTT. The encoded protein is CASKDREFEAFF.

In nucleotides, the CDR3 is TGTGCCAGCAGTTACGATGGACTGCCCTCCTACAATGAGCAGTTCTTC. Translated: CASSYDGLPSYNEQFF. The V gene is TRBV6-5, the J gene TRBJ2-1; weak D call: TRBD2 (5 bases). There are 16 residues in the CDR3. The germline V gene encodes CDR1 MNHEY and CDR2 SVGAGI. The V and J ends lost 2 bases and 0 bases respectively, with 11 bases between them.